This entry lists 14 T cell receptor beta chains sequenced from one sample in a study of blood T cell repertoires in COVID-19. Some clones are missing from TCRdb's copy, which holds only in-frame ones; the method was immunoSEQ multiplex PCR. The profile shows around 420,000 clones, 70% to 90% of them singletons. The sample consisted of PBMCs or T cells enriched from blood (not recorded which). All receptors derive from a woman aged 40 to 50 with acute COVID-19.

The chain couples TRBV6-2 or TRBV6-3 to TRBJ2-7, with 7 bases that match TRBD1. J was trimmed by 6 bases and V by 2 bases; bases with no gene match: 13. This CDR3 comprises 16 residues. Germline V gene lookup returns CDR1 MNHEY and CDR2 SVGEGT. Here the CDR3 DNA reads TGTGCCAGCAGTTACCAAAAACAGGGGCGGATAGGCGAGCAGTACTTC. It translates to CASSYQKQGRIGEQYF.

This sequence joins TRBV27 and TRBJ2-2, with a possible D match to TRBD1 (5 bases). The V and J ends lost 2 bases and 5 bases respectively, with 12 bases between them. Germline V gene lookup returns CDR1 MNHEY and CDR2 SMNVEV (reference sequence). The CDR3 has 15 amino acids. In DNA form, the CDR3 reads TGTGCCAGCAGTTTAGGCACAGGTAGTACCGGGGAGCTGTTTTTT. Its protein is CASSLGTGSTGELFF.

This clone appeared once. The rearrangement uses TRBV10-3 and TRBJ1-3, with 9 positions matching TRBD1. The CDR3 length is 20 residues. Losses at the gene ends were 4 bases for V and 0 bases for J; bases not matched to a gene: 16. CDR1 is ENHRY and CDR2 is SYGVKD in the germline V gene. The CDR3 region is CAISVSLGQGQKSSGNTIYF. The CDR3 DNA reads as TGTGCCATCAGTGTTAGTCTGGGACAGGGCCAGAAATCCTCTGGAAACACCATATATTTT.

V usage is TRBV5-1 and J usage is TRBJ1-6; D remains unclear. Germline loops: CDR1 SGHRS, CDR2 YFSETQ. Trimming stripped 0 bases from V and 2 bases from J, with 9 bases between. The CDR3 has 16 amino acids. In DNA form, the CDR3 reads TGCGCCAGCAGCTTGGTCGCCAGCGCCTATAATTCACCCCTCCACTTT. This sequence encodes CASSLVASAYNSPLHF. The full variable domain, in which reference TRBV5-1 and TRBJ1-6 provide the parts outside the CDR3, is KAGVTQTPRYLIKTRGQQVTLSCSPISGHRSVSWYQQTPGQGLQFLFEYFSETQRNKGNFPGRFSGRQFSNSRSEMNVSTLELGDSALYLCASSLVASAYNSPLHFGNGTRLTVT.

The DNA of the CDR3 is TGTGCCTGGGACGGACAGGGTGCCGGCAATCAGCCCCAGCATTTT. Encoded protein: CAWDGQGAGNQPQHF. The chain carries TRBV30 and TRBJ1-5; 8 nucleotides align to TRBD1. Losses at the gene ends were 5 bases for V and 2 bases for J; bases not matched to a gene: 8. Germline V gene sequence: CDR1 GTSNPN, CDR2 SVGIG (reference sequence). The CDR3 sequence is 15 residues long.

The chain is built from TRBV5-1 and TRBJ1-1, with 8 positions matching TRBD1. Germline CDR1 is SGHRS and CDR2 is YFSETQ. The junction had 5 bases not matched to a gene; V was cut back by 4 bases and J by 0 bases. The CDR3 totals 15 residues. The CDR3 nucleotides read TGCGCCAGCAGCCAGCCAGGGGGCCTGAACACTGAAGCTTTCTTT. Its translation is CASSQPGGLNTEAFF.

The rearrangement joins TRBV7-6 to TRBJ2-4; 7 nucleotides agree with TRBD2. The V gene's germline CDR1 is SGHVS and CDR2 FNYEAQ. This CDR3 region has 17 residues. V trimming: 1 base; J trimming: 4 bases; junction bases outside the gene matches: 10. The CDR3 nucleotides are TGTGCCAGCAGCTTAGATACGCCTAGCGGACCAAAAAACATTCAGTACTTC. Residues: CASSLDTPSGPKNIQYF.

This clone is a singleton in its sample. The CDR3 bases are TGTGCCATCAGTGAGTCCAGAGACAGGATCCAAGAGACCCAGTACTTC. The encoded protein is CAISESRDRIQETQYF. The chain joins TRBV10-3 to TRBJ2-5; perhaps TRBD1 as D (6 bases). Trimming removed 0 bases at V and 1 base at J, with 12 bases between. The CDR3 extends over 16 amino acids. Germline loops: CDR1 ENHRY, CDR2 SYGVKD.

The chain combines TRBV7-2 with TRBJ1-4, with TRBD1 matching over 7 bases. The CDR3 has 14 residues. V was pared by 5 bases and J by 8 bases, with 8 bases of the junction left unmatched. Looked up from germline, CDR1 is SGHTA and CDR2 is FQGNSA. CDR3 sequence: CASSKRGRLEKLFF. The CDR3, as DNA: TGTGCCAGCAGCAAAAGGGGGCGACTAGAAAAACTGTTTTTT.

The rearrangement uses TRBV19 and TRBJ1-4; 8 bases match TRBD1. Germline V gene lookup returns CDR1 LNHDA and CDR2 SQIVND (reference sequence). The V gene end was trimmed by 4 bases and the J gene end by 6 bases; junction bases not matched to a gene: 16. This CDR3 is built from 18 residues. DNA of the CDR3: TGTGCCAGTAGTAGAACGTTTGTTGGACAGGGCAGTCATGAAAAACTGTTTTTT. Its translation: CASSRTFVGQGSHEKLFF.

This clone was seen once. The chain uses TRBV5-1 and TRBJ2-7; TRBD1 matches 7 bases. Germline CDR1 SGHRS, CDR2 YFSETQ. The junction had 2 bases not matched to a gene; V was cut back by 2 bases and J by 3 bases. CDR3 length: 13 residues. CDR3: CASSFQGDYEQYF. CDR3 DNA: TGCGCCAGCAGCTTCCAGGGGGACTACGAGCAGTACTTC.

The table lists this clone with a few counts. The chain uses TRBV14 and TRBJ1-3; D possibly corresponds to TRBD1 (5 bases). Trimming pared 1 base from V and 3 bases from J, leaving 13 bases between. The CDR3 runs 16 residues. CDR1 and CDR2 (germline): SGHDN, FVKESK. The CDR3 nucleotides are TGTGCCAGCAGCCAAGTACGGGGGAAGAGTGGAAACACCATATATTTT. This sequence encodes CASSQVRGKSGNTIYF.

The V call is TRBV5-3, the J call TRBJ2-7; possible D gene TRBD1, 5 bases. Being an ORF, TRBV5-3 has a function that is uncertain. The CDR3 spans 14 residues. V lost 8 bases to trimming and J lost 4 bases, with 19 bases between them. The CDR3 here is CAREGDSSEYEQYF. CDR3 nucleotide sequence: TGTGCCAGGGAAGGGGATAGCTCTGAGTACGAGCAGTACTTC.

The DNA for the CDR3 is TGTGCCAGCACCCCAGACAGGGTTGGCTACACCTTC. Its protein product is CASTPDRVGYTF. The rearrangement links TRBV6-5 to TRBJ1-2, with 7 bases lining up with TRBD1. V shed 7 bases, J shed 7 bases, and the junction held 6 bases outside the gene matches. The CDR3 consists of 12 residues. Germline CDR1 and CDR2: MNHEY and SVGAGI.